This T cell receptor beta chain was identified during a study of Graves' ophthalmopathy and Graves' hyperthyroidism. PBMCs were isolated by Ficoll-Paque density gradient centrifugation, using around 10 ml of fresh peripheral blood as the starting material. RNA transcripts served as template for amplifying TCR beta CDR3 sequences. First-round RT-PCR with HTBI primers preceded a second-round multiplex PCR. TCRdb itself ran the multiplex PCR reads through MiXCR, one entry per CDR3 protein. The sample yields 200,000 to 250,000 distinct CDR3 sequences, roughly 21% seen once. Germline loops: CDR1 GTSNPN, CDR2 SVGIG (reference sequence). Trimming pared 2 bases from V and 3 bases from J, leaving 10 bases between. The CDR3 sequence is 14 residues long.

The sequencing sample was made of peripheral blood. The TCR was taken from a woman aged 45-65 years with Graves' ophthalmopathy. The chain carries TRBV30 and TRBJ2-2; D is possibly TRBD2 (5 bases). The CDR3 reads CAWSLGIYTGELFF. In nucleotides, the CDR3 is TGTGCCTGGAGTCTCGGGATTTACACCGGGGAGCTGTTTTTT.